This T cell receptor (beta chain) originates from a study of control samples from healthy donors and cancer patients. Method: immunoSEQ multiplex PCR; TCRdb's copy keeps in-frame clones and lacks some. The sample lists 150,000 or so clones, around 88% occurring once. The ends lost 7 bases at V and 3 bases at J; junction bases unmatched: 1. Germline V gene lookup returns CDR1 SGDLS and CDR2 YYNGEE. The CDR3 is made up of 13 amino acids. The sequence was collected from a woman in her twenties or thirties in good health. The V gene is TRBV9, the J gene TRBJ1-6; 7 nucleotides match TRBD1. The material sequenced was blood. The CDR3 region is CASGDSYNSPLHF. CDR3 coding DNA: TGTGCCAGCGGGGACAGCTATAATTCACCCCTCCACTTT. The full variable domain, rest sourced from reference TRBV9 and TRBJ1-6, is DSGVTQTPKHLITATGQRVTLRCSPRSGDLSVYWYQQSLDQGLQFLIQYYNGEERAKGNILERFSAQQFPDLHSELNLSSLELGDSALYFCASGDSYNSPLHFGNGTRLTVT.